This T cell receptor beta chain was observed in a study of Graves' ophthalmopathy and Graves' hyperthyroidism. The germline CDR1 and CDR2 sequences are KGHDR and SFDVKD. Trimming stripped 5 bases from V and 5 bases from J, with 8 bases between. The CDR3 consists of 12 residues. Diagnoses were established from clinical symptoms, serum thyroxine, TRAb, thyroid ultrasound and orbital computed tomography. Amplifying from RNA transcripts, the study obtained TCR beta CDR3 regions. An initial RT-PCR round employing HTBI primers preceded a second-round multiplex PCR. TCRdb reanalysed the multiplex PCR reads using MiXCR and keeps one entry per CDR3 protein. This table has 560,000 or so distinct CDR3 sequences, 35% to 40% appearing once. Study-level findings and limits: Detection in blood was also observed for most expanded thyroid clonotypes above 0.001 frequency.

This clonotype has at least ten counts. Its antigen remains unknown. The rearrangement uses TRBV24-1 and TRBJ2-5, with D uncertain. The clonotype comes from an adult man with Graves' hyperthyroidism. Sequenced material: peripheral blood or thyroid tissue (not recorded which). The CDR3 nucleotides read TGTGCCACCAGTGTCCAAGGGGAGACCCAGTACTTC. Protein product: CATSVQGETQYF.